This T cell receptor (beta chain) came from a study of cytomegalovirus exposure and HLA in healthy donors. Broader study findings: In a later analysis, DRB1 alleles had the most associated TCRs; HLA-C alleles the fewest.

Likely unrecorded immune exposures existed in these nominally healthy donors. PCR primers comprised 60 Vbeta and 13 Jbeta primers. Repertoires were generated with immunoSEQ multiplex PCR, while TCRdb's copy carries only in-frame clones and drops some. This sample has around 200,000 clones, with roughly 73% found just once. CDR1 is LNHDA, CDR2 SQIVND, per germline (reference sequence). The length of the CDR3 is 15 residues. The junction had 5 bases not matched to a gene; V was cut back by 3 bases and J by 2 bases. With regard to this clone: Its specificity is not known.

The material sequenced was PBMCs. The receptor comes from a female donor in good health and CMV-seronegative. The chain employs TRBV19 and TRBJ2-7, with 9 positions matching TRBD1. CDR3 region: CASSMGTGKTYEQYF. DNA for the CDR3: TGTGCCAGTAGTATGGGGACAGGGAAGACCTACGAGCAGTACTTC.